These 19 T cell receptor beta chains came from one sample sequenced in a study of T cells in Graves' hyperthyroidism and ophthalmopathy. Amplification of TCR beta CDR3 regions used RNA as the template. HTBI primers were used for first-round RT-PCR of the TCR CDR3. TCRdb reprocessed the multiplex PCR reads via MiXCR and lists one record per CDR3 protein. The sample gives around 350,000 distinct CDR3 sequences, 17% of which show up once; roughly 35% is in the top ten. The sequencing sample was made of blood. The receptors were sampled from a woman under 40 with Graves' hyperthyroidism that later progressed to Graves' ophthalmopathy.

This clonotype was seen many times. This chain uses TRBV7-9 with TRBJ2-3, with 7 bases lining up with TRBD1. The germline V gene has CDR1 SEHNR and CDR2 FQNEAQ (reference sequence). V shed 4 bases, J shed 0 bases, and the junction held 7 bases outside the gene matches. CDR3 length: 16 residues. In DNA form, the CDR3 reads TGTGCCAGCAGCTACTCTCGACAGGGAAGCACAGATACGCAGTATTTT. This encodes CASSYSRQGSTDTQYF.

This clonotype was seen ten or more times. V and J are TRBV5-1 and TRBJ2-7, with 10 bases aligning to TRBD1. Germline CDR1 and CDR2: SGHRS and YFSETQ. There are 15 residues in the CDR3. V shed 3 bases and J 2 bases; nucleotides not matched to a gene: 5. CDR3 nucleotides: TGCGCCAGCAGCTGGGGACAGGGGCTACCCTACGAGCAGTACTTC. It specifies CASSWGQGLPYEQYF.

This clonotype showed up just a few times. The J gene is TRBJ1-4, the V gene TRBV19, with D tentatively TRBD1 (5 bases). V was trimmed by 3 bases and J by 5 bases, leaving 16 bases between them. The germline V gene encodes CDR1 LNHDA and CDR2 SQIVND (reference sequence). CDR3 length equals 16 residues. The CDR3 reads CASSIGPGTGNEKLFF. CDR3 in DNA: TGTGCCAGTAGTATCGGACCCGGGACGGGGAATGAAAAACTGTTTTTT. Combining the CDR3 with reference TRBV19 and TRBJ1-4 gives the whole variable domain DGGITQSPKYLFRKEGQNVTLSCEQNLNHDAMYWYRQDPGQGLRLIYYSQIVNDFQKGDIAEGYSVSREKKESFPLTVTSAQKNPTAFYLCASSIGPGTGNEKLFFGSGTQLSVL.

This chain's CDR3 is CASSPVGLVNEQFF. The CDR3 nucleotides are TGTGCCAGCAGCCCGGTCGGCTTAGTCAATGAGCAGTTCTTC. V usage is TRBV3-1 and J usage is TRBJ2-1; D call uncertain. The CDR3 totals 14 residues. The germline V and J ends were trimmed by 4 bases and 6 bases, with 13 bases remaining between them. Germline V gives CDR1 LGHDT, CDR2 YNNKEL (reference sequence).

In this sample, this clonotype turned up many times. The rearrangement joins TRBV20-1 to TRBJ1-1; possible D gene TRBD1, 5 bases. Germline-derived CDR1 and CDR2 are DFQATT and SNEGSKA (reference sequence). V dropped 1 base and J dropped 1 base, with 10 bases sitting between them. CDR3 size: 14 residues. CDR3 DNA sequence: TGCAGTGCTAGAGGCGGGACGAAGAACACTGAAGCTTTCTTT. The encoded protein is CSARGGTKNTEAFF.

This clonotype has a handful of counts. The CDR3 coding sequence is TGTGCCAGCAGCTTCCCTGCAGGGACACCGAGCCTCGACACCATATATTTT. Amino acid sequence: CASSFPAGTPSLDTIYF. The chain uses TRBV16 and TRBJ1-3; tentative D call: TRBD1 (6 bases). Deletions cut 5 bases from V and 8 bases from J, with 25 bases between. This CDR3 region has 17 residues. CDR1 and CDR2 from the germline V gene are KGHSY and FQNENV.

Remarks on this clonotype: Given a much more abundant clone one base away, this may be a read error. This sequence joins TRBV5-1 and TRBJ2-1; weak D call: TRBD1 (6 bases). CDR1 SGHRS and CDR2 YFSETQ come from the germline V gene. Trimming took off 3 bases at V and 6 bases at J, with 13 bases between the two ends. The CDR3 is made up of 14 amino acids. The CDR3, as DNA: TGCGCCAGCAGCTCTTCAGGGGAATTCAATGAGCAGTTCTTC. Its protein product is CASSSSGEFNEQFF.

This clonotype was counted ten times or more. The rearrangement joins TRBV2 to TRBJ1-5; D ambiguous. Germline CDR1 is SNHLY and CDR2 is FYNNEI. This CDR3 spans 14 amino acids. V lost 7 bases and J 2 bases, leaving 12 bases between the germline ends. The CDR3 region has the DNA TGTGCCAGCACCACTTCATCCCGCAATCAGCCCCAGCATTTT. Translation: CASTTSSRNQPQHF. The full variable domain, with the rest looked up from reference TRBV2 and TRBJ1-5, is EPEVTQTPSHQVTQMGQEVILRCVPISNHLYFYWYRQILGQKVEFLVSFYNNEISEKSEIFDDQFSVERPDGSNFTLKIRSTKLEDSAMYFCASTTSSRNQPQHFGDGTRLSIL.

The CDR3 DNA is TGTGCCAGCAGCTTAGCCCAGCTCGGGAATGAAAAACTGTTTTTT. Residues: CASSLAQLGNEKLFF. The chain employs TRBV11-2 and TRBJ1-4; D is unclear. The V and J ends lost 1 base and 5 bases respectively, with 11 bases between them. This CDR3 is built from 15 residues. Germline assignment: CDR1 SGHAT and CDR2 FQNNGV.

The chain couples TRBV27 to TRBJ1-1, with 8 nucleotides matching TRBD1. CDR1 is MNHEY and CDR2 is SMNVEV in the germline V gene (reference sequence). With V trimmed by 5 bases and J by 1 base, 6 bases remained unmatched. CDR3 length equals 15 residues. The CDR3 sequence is CASSSQGTGNTEAFF. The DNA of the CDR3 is TGTGCCAGCAGTAGTCAGGGGACAGGGAACACTGAAGCTTTCTTT.

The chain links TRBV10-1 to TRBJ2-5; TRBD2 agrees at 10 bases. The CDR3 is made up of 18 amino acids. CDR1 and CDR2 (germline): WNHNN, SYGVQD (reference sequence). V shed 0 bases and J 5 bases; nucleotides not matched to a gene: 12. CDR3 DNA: TGCGCCAGCAGTGAGTCGCCCGTCCGTCGAGCGGGAGGGGAGACCCAGTACTTC. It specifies CASSESPVRRAGGETQYF.

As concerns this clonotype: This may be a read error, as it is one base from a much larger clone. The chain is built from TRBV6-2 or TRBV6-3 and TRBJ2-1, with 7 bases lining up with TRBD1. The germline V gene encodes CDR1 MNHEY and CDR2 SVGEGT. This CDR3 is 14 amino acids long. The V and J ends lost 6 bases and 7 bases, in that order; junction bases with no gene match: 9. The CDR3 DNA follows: TGTGCCAGCAGCCCCAGACAGGGATCGAATGAGCAGTTCTTC. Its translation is CASSPRQGSNEQFF.

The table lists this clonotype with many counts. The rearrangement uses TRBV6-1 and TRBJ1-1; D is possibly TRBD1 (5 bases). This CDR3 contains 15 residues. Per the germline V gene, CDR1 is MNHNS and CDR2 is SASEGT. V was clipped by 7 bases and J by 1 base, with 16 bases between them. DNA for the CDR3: TGTGCCAGCACGGAGTACTCCGGGACGAACACTGAAGCTTTCTTT. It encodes CASTEYSGTNTEAFF.

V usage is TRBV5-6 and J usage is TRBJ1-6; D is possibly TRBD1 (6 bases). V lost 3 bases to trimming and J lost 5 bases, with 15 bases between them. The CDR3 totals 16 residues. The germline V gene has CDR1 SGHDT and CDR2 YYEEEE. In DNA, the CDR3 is TGTGCCAGCAGCTCCCTGGGGGCGATCCATAATTCACCCCTCCACTTT. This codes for CASSSLGAIHNSPLHF.

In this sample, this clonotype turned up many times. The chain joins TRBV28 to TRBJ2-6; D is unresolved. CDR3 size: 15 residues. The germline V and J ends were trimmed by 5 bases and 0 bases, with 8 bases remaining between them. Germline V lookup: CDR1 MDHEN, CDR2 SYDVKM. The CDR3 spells CASSNELSGANVLTF. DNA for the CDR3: TGTGCCAGCAGTAATGAGCTCTCTGGGGCCAACGTCCTGACTTTC.

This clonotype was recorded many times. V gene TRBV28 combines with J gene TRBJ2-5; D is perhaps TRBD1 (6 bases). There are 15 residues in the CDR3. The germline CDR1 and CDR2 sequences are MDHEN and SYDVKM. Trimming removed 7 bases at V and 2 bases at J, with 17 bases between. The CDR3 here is CASNLVRGRQETQYF. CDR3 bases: TGTGCCAGCAATCTGGTCAGGGGACGGCAAGAGACCCAGTACTTC.

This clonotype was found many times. CDR3: CSARVGRASSTDTQYF. Here the CDR3 DNA reads TGCAGTGCTAGAGTCGGGAGAGCCTCTAGCACAGATACGCAGTATTTT. The J gene is TRBJ2-3, the V gene TRBV20-1; TRBD2 is a possible D gene (6 bases). V dropped 1 base and J dropped 0 bases, with 14 bases sitting between them. The CDR3 totals 16 residues. Per germline, CDR1 DFQATT and CDR2 SNEGSKA (reference sequence).

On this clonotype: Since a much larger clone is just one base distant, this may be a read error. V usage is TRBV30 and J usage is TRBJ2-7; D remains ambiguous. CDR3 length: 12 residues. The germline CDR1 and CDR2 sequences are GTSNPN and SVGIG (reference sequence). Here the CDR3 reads CAWSRSSYELYF. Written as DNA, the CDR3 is TGTGCCTGGAGCCGGAGCTCCTACGAGCTGTACTTC.

DNA of the CDR3: TGCAGTGCTAGGGTGCGGGAGGGCGACTCTGGGGCCAACGTCCTGACTTTC. Protein product: CSARVREGDSGANVLTF. The chain carries TRBV20-1 and TRBJ2-6, with 9 bases identical to TRBD2. The CDR3 is 17 amino acids. Per the germline V gene, CDR1 is DFQATT and CDR2 is SNEGSKA (reference sequence). V lost 3 bases to trimming and J lost 0 bases; unmatched junction nucleotides: 6.